This T cell receptor beta chain was captured in a study of OX40 agonist ivuxolimab in advanced cancers. Across the study: Hepatocellular carcinoma, melanoma, renal cell or head and neck cancer affected the dose-escalation patients. Study-level findings and limits: Still undetermined is the antigen specificity of the expanded peripheral T cells.

People who had autoimmune disease history or systemic immunosuppression were excluded. As regards this clone: The antigen is undetermined.

Sequencing used immunoSEQ multiplex PCR; TCRdb keeps in-frame clones, though not all of them. The table lists around 31,000 clones, 85% to 95% of them singletons. The sample in question was CD4+ or CD8+ T cells sorted from blood, obtained in a trial of the OX40 agonist ivuxolimab. This TCR derives from an adult with an advanced solid tumor such as melanoma, head and neck, liver or kidney cancer.

In DNA, the CDR3 is TGTGCCAGCAGCTTCGCCGCGGGGGGTGGGTACGAGCAGTACTTC. Amino acid sequence: CASSFAAGGGYEQYF. The V call is TRBV5-4, the J call TRBJ2-7; 8 bases are a match to TRBD2. Germline CDR1 SGHNT, CDR2 YYREEE (reference sequence). The CDR3 has 15 amino acids. With V trimmed by 2 bases and J by 4 bases, 8 bases remained unmatched.